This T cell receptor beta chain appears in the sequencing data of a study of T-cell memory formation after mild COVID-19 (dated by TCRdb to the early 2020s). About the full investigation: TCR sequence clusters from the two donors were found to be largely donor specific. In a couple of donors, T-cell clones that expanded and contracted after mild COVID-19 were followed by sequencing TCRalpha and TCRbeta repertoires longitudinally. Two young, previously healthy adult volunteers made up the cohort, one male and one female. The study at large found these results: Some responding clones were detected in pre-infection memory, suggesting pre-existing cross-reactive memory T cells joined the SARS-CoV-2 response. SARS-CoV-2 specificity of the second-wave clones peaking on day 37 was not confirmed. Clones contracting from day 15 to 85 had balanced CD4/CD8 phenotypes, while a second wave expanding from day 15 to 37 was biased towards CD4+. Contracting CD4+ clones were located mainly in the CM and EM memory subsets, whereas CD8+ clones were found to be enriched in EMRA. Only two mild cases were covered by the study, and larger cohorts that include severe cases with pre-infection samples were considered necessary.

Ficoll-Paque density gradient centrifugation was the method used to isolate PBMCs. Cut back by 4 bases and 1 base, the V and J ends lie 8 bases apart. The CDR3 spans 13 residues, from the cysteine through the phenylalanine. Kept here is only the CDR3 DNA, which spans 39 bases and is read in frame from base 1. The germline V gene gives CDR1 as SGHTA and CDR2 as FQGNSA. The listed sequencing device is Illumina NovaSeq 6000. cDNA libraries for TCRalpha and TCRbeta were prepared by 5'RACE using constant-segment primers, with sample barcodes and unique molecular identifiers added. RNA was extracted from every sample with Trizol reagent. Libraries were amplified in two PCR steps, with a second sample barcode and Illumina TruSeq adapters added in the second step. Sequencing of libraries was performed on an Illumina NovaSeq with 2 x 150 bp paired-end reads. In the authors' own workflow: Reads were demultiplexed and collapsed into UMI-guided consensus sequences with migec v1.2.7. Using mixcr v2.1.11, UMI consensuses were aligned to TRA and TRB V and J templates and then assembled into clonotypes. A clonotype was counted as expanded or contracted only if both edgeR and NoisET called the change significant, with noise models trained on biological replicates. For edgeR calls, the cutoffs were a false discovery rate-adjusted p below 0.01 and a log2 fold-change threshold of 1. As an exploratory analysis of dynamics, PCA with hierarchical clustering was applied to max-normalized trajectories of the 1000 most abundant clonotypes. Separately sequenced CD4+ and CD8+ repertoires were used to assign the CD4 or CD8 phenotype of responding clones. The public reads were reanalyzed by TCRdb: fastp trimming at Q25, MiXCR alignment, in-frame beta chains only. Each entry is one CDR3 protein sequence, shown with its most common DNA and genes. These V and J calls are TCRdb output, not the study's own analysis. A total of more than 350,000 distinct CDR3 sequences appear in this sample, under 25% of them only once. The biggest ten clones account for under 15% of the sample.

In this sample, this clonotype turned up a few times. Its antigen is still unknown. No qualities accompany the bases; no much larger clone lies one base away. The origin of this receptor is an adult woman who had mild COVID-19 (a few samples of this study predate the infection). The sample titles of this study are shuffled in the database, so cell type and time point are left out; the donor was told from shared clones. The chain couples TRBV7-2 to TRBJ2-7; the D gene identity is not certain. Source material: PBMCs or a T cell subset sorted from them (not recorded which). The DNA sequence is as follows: TGTGCCAGCAGCTCCGCCCCATCCTACGAGCAGTACTTC. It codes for CASSSAPSYEQYF.